This is a list of T cell receptor beta chains from one sample in a study of technical replicates of blood from a few donors. Profiled with immunoSEQ multiplex PCR; TCRdb holds only in-frame clones, not every one. The table includes some 79,000 clones, more than 85% detected once. Material: T cells isolated from PBMCs. These receptors originate from a human donor in good health. Some clones in this sample may be carry-over from other donors' samples. CDR3s include the opening cysteine and the closing phenylalanine or tryptophan. A D gene is named only where the DNA matches it firmly. Size is stated for part of the rows, as once, few or many counts, or as a class when the clone is expanded.

V,size,D,J,DNA,CDR3
TRBV29-1,-,-,TRBJ1-1,TGCAGCGTTGAAGGGAGGGTTGCGAACACTGAAGCTTTCTTT,CSVEGRVANTEAFF
TRBV5-4,-,-,TRBJ2-7,TGTGCCAGCAGTTATATTCCGGGGTACGAGCAGTACTTC,CASSYIPGYEQYF
TRBV7-6,-,-,TRBJ1-1,TGTGCCAGCAGCTTAGGAGAGGGGAACACTGAAGCTTTCTTT,CASSLGEGNTEAFF
TRBV9,-,TRBD1,TRBJ2-2,TGTGCCAGCAGAGGCAGGGGGCTCGACACCGGGGAGCTGTTTTTT,CASRGRGLDTGELFF
TRBV7-6,-,TRBD2,TRBJ2-1,TGTGCCAGCAGCTTAGATCAGCGGGAAGAGTTCTTC,CASSLDQREEFF
TRBV6-1,few,TRBD2,TRBJ2-7,TGTGCCAGCGCAACGCTAGCGGGAGGCCACTACGAGCAGTACTTC,CASATLAGGHYEQYF
TRBV15,-,TRBD2,TRBJ2-3,TGTGCCGCAAAAAAGCGGGAGGGCACAGATACGCAGTATTTT,CAAKKREGTDTQYF
TRBV9,-,-,TRBJ1-4,TGTGCCAGCAGCGTAGAGTCTAGTTATCGGGGGGAGGAACTGTTTTTT,CASSVESSYRGEELFF
TRBV7-2,-,-,TRBJ1-1,TGTGCCAGCAGCTTGTTGAACAGGCCGGCGCGAGCTTTCTTT,CASSLLNRPARAFF
TRBV11-3,-,-,TRBJ2-1,TGTGCCAGCAGCCGCCTGGGGCTGGGTGAGCAGTTCTTC,CASSRLGLGEQFF